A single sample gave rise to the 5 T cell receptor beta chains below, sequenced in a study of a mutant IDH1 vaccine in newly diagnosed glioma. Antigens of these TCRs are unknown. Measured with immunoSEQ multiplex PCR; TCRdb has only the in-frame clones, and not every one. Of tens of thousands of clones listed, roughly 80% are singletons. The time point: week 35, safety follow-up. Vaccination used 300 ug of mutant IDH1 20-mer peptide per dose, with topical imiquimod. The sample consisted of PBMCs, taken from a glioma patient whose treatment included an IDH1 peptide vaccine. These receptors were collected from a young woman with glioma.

DNA for the CDR3: TGTGCCAGCAGCTGGTTAGCGGGGGAAACCTACGAGCAGTACTTC. Protein product: CASSWLAGETYEQYF. The chain carries TRBV7-6 and TRBJ2-7, with 9 positions matching TRBD2. Germline V gives CDR1 SGHVS, CDR2 FNYEAQ. The CDR3 totals 15 residues. V shed 4 bases, J shed 2 bases, and the junction held 6 bases outside the gene matches.

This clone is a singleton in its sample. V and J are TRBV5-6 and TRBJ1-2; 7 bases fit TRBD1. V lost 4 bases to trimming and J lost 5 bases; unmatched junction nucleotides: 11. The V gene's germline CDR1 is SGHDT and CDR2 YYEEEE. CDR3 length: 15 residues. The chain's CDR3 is CASSLGTALGYGYTF. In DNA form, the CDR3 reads TGTGCCAGCAGCCTAGGGACAGCGTTAGGGTATGGCTACACCTTC.

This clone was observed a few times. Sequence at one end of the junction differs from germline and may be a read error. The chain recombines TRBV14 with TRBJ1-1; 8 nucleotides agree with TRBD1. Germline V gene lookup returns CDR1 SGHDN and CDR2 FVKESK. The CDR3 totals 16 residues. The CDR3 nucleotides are TGTGCCAGCAGCCAAGGCCGGGACAGGAGGAACCCTGAAGCTTTCTTT. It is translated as CASSQGRDRRNPEAFF.

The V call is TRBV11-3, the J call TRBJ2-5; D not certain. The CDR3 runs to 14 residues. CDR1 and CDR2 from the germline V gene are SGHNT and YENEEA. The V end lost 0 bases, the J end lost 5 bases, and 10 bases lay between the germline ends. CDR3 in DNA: TGTGCCAGCAGCTTAGAGCCGGGTCTGGAGACCCAGTACTTC. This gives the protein CASSLEPGLETQYF.

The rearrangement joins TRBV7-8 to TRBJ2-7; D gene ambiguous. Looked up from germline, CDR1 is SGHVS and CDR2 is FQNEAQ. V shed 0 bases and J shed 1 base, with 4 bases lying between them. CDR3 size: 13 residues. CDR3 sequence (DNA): TGTGCCAGCAGCTTAGCGGGGTCCTACGAGCAGTACTTC. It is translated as CASSLAGSYEQYF.